A selection of T cell receptor beta chains follows, all from one sample in a study of T-cell memory formation after mild COVID-19. TCRdb reprocessed the 5' RACE reads via MiXCR and lists one record per CDR3 protein. There are 360,000 or so distinct CDR3 sequences in the sample; under 30% occur only once, and approximately 15% lies in the top ten. What was sequenced was PBMCs or a T cell subset sorted from them (not recorded which). The receptor set was obtained from an adult woman who had mild COVID-19 (a few samples of this study predate the infection). Cell type and time point are not known. CDR3s include the opening cysteine and the closing phenylalanine or tryptophan.

cdr3_length v_call cdr3_aa
15 TRBV12-3/TRBV12-4 CASNTGDIRGQPQHF
15 TRBV6-5 CASRIGTSGYNEQFF
16 TRBV5-1 CASSLAQGLKHTEAFF
16 TRBV6-5 CASSSPAGSSGNTIYF
17 TRBV7-2 CASSLQGRVRMNTEAFF
13 TRBV7-9 CASRLAGASEQYF
11 TRBV20-1 CSAGRTGLVFF
14 TRBV7-8 CASSTRDPSYEQYF
14 TRBV5-1 CASRPASYTDTQYF
13 TRBV12-3/TRBV12-4 CASSFSPGSEQYF
18 TRBV3-1 CASSECPQSGTVNNEQFF
12 TRBV7-9 CASSLMDTRLHF
15 TRBV9 CASSVGAGLSYEQYF
12 TRBV20-1 CSARTYTGELFF
14 TRBV7-2 CASSPGDPLETQYF
15 TRBV7-9 CASSFGTWNTGELFF
15 TRBV7-3 CASSLQGARADTQYF
15 TRBV12-3/TRBV12-4 CASRQTGGSYNEQFF
15 TRBV7-3 CASSLTLTSGETQYF
14 TRBV6-2/TRBV6-3 CASSRTGHTDTQYF
16 TRBV12-3/TRBV12-4 CASSPLLVASTDTQYF
11 TRBV19 CASRIGGEAFF
14 TRBV5-4 CASSLGEGSYGYTF
16 TRBV5-1 CASSSGLAGYTDTQYF
14 TRBV14 CASSQATPNTEAFF
13 TRBV9 CASSIGPSYEQYF
15 TRBV7-3 CASSLNPTGRNEQFF
15 TRBV15 CATSRDAGGLHTQYF
15 TRBV30 CAWGVGTSGKETQYF
13 TRBV4-1 CASSPPAGDEQYF
14 TRBV20-1 CSAPGLVHTDTQYF
15 TRBV12-3/TRBV12-4 CASSLNRQTNTEAFF
12 TRBV29-1 CSVEGPPREQYF
13 TRBV30 CAWSHDGGNTIYF
16 TRBV29-1 CSVGSGSGTRVNTQYF
17 TRBV12-3/TRBV12-4 CASSYPQGAGSYNEQFF
16 TRBV9 CASSHSLAGGSNEQFF
14 TRBV10-3 CAISPGQGYGELFF
12 TRBV6-6 CASSSPGGYFFF
14 TRBV5-1 CASSTGTGSYEQYF
15 TRBV2 CASSEPTGGAYEQYF
15 TRBV7-9 CASSLVQGYNSPLHF
13 TRBV10-3 CAIGGQVNTEAFF
15 TRBV5-1 CASSLSSGALSEQFF
16 TRBV7-3 CASSPGLAGRRGTQYF
13 TRBV6-5 CASSYTIADEQYF
16 TRBV9 CASSVEIQENTGELFF
17 TRBV7-8 CASSLPPGQGASGELFF
14 TRBV5-1 CASSNIVGGDIQYF
14 TRBV29-1 CSVRTGKVDYEQYF